This TCR beta chain comes out of a study of neoadjuvant anti-PD-1 for oral cavity cancer. Study conclusions and caveats: With a few patients per group, TCR findings need larger cohorts.

Patients had HPV-negative, locally advanced oral cavity squamous cell carcinoma. Comments on this clone: What it binds is not known.

Germline CDR1 and CDR2: MGHRA and YSYEKL. This CDR3 region has 15 residues. The V and J ends lost 6 bases and 4 bases, in that order; junction bases with no gene match: 9. Libraries were prepared by immunoSEQ multiplex PCR; TCRdb keeps only in-frame clonotypes and omits some of them. Among over 6,500 clones listed, over 45% were seen once. The rearrangement links TRBV4-1 to TRBJ2-1; 7 bases match TRBD2. The sample in question was tumor tissue, obtained before nivolumab (anti-PD-1) treatment. The sequence derives from a person aged 35-79 years with oral cavity squamous cell carcinoma. DNA for the CDR3: TGCGCCAGCAGTCGGTCGGCTAGCGGATACAATGAGCAGTTCTTC. Residues: CASSRSASGYNEQFF.